Below, 5 T cell receptor beta chains from the same sample are listed, as sequenced in a study of response to subunit inactivated influenza vaccine. TCRdb reanalysed the RT-PCR reads using MiXCR and keeps one entry per CDR3 protein. Seen here are 800,000 or so distinct CDR3 sequences, roughly 20% observed once, and the top ten hold roughly a tenth. Sequenced here: PBMCs from blood, sampled roughly 5 days after vaccination. The receptors were gathered from a man over 45 who received an inactivated influenza vaccine.

This clonotype was detected a few times. J is TRBJ2-1 and V is TRBV28; the D is unclear. Germline CDR1 and CDR2: MDHEN and SYDVKM. V lost 3 bases and J 7 bases, leaving 10 bases between the germline ends. The CDR3 consists of 13 residues. CDR3 region: CASSFGSPNEQFF. The CDR3 DNA sequence: TGTGCCAGCAGTTTTGGCTCCCCTAATGAGCAGTTCTTC.

Notes on this clonotype: Its ends do not fully match the called genes, so a read error is possible. The chain links TRBV12-3 or TRBV12-4 to TRBJ1-3; D unresolved. The CDR3 loop spans 13 amino acids. Here the CDR3 DNA reads TGTGCCAGCAGTTTGAACCTTGGAAACACCACATATTTT. Translating gives CASSLNLGNTTYF.

This clonotype was seen at least ten times. The V call is TRBV7-9, the J call TRBJ2-2; D not certain. The germline gives CDR1 SEHNR, CDR2 FQNEAQ (reference sequence). V was clipped by 7 bases and J by 3 bases, with 6 bases between them. The CDR3 is 12 residues long. The CDR3 spells CASTKDTGELFF. The CDR3 nucleotides are TGTGCCAGCACCAAAGACACCGGGGAGCTGTTTTTT.

V usage is TRBV7-8 and J usage is TRBJ2-3; 7 positions agree with TRBD1. V shed 2 bases, J shed 5 bases, and the junction held 7 bases outside the gene matches. Germline assignment: CDR1 SGHVS and CDR2 FQNEAQ. The CDR3 spans 15 residues. The DNA of the CDR3 is TGTGCCAGCAGCTTATGGGGACAGACCATAGATACGCAGTATTTT. Its translation is CASSLWGQTIDTQYF.

This clonotype was picked up a small number of times. The chain combines TRBV9 with TRBJ2-2, with 9 bases lining up with TRBD2. V shed 7 bases and J 1 base; nucleotides not matched to a gene: 8. CDR1 and CDR2 from the germline V gene are SGDLS and YYNGEE. The CDR3 loop spans 16 amino acids. The DNA of the CDR3 is TGTGCCAGCTCCATCGTTAGCGGGGGGAACACCGGGGAGCTGTTTTTT. This encodes CASSIVSGGNTGELFF.